This TCR beta chain was profiled in a study of vaccination effects on CD4 cells after COVID-19. Expansion of antigen-specific CD4+ T cells with viral peptide pools was carried out by the ViraFEST assay before sequencing. After around ten days in culture, the CD4+ T cells were isolated. Either the BNT162b2 or mRNA-1273 vaccine was given to participants in two doses. PBMC cultures contained about 2 million cells per well, 9 to 10 IU/ml IL-2 and roughly 10 ug/ml peptides. Produced via immunoSEQ multiplex PCR; TCRdb's table is partial and in-frame only. The table shows 75,000 to 100,000 clones, with over 75% occurring only once. There are a few counts of this clone. The antigen is not known. The CDR3 has 15 amino acids. Trimming left V 4 bases short and J 3 bases short, with 13 bases between. Looked up from germline, CDR1 is LGHNA and CDR2 is YSLEER.

The TCR sequence derives from a human donor who received a COVID-19 vaccine. The V call is TRBV4-3, the J call TRBJ2-1; D tentatively fits TRBD1 or TRBD2 (5 bases each). The source material was CD4+ T cells from PBMCs cultured with HCoV-OC43 spike peptides, sampled after COVID-19 vaccination. The subset here: HCoV-OC43 spike overlapping peptide pool stimulation. CDR3 region: CASSRLLGVYNEQFF. The DNA of the CDR3 is TGCGCCAGCAGCCGCCTGCTGGGGGTCTACAATGAGCAGTTCTTC.